The 21 T cell receptor beta chains given below trace back to one sample, sequenced in a study of blood T cell repertoires in COVID-19. TCRdb's copy holds only in-frame clones and misses some; the assay was immunoSEQ multiplex PCR. The table has approximately 61,000 clones, 88% seen once. The sequenced material came from peripheral blood. The source of these receptors is a woman older than 75 with active COVID-19.

The chain couples TRBV4-1 to TRBJ2-5, with 14 positions matching TRBD2. Germline V gene sequence: CDR1 MGHRA, CDR2 YSYEKL. V lost 1 base and J lost 2; bases outside the gene matches: 3. The length of the CDR3 is 17 residues. CDR3 nucleotide sequence: TGCGCCAGCAGCCAAGGGACTAGCGGGGGGTGGCAAGAGACCCAGTACTTC. This sequence encodes CASSQGTSGGWQETQYF.

This clone was detected only once. This sequence joins TRBV19 and TRBJ1-1; D is perhaps TRBD1 (5 bases). Germline V CDR1 and CDR2: LNHDA, SQIVND (reference sequence). The ends were cut back, 5 bases at V and 6 bases at J, with 19 bases in the middle. CDR3 length: 15 amino acids. The CDR3 loop is CASSPYTIGGPEAFF. CDR3 coding DNA: TGTGCCAGTAGTCCGTACACCATCGGGGGTCCTGAAGCTTTCTTT. Supplemented by reference TRBV19 and TRBJ1-1, the full variable domain reads DGGITQSPKYLFRKEGQNVTLSCEQNLNHDAMYWYRQDPGQGLRLIYYSQIVNDFQKGDIAEGYSVSREKKESFPLTVTSAQKNPTAFYLCASSPYTIGGPEAFFGQGTRLTVV.

This sequence joins TRBV6-5 and TRBJ2-2, with D possibly matching TRBD2 (6 bases). There are 16 residues in the CDR3. From germline, CDR1 is MNHEY and CDR2 SVGAGI. V shed 1 base and J shed 2 bases, with 11 bases lying between them. The DNA of the CDR3 is TGTGCCAGCAGTTACTACGGGAGACAAAACACCGGGGAGCTGTTTTTT. This sequence encodes CASSYYGRQNTGELFF.

The chain couples TRBV2 to TRBJ1-1; 7 bases fit TRBD1. Germline V gene sequence: CDR1 SNHLY, CDR2 FYNNEI. The CDR3 totals 14 residues. Trimming cost V 1 base and J 5 bases; bases outside gene matches: 4. The CDR3 spells CASSEEGRGTEAFF. The CDR3 DNA follows: TGTGCCAGCAGTGAAGAAGGCAGGGGGACTGAAGCTTTCTTT.

The chain is built from TRBV28 and TRBJ2-2, with a tentative D call TRBD1 (6 bases). Trimming took off 5 bases at V and 7 bases at J, with 14 bases between the two ends. The CDR3 is made up of 14 amino acids. The germline CDR1 and CDR2 sequences are MDHEN and SYDVKM. The CDR3 is CASSVQQGHGELFF. Written as DNA, the CDR3 is TGTGCCAGCAGTGTACAACAGGGCCACGGGGAGCTGTTTTTT. The full variable domain, its missing parts supplied by reference TRBV28 and TRBJ2-2, is DVKVTQSSRYLVKRTGEKVFLECVQDMDHENMFWYRQDPGLGLRLIYFSYDVKMKEKGDIPEGYSVSREKKERFSLILESASTNQTSMYLCASSVQQGHGELFFGEGSRLTVL.

This clone was seen only a few times. The V and J genes are TRBV11-2 and TRBJ2-7; TRBD1 matches 7 bases. Germline CDR1 is SGHAT and CDR2 is FQNNGV. Germline trimming cut 2 bases from V and 2 bases from J; bases unmatched to any gene: 9. The CDR3 runs to 16 residues. The CDR3 DNA sequence: TGTGCCAGCAGCTTACGATCGACAGGGCAAACCTACGAGCAGTACTTC. Its translation is CASSLRSTGQTYEQYF.

J is TRBJ2-3 and V is TRBV7-2, with 10 positions matching TRBD2. Germline loops: CDR1 SGHTA, CDR2 FQGNSA. The V segment lost 2 bases and the J segment 4 bases; nucleotides outside the gene matches: 6. This CDR3 contains 16 residues. The CDR3 nucleotides read TGTGCCAGCAGCTTAAGACTAGCGGGCGGAGCAGATACGCAGTATTTT. It codes for CASSLRLAGGADTQYF.

The chain joins TRBV18 to TRBJ1-4; the D is unclear. CDR3 size: 16 residues. The germline V gene encodes CDR1 KGHSH and CDR2 LQKENI. Trimming left V 3 bases short and J 5 bases short, with 16 bases between. The CDR3 nucleotides read TGTGCCAGCTCACCCCTTATTACTGCCGGGAATGAAAAACTGTTTTTT. This sequence encodes CASSPLITAGNEKLFF.

J is TRBJ1-6 and V is TRBV30, with D perhaps TRBD1 (5 bases). The germline V and J ends were trimmed by 0 bases and 0 bases, with 12 bases remaining between them. The germline V gene encodes CDR1 GTSNPN and CDR2 SVGIG (reference sequence). The CDR3 spans 17 residues. The DNA of the CDR3 is TGTGCCTGGAGTGTAAGGCAGGGAAGCTCCTATAATTCACCCCTCCACTTT. Its translation is CAWSVRQGSSYNSPLHF.

This CDR3 is CASKQGSGANVLTF. CDR3 DNA sequence: TGTGCCAGCAAACAGGGGTCGGGGGCCAACGTCCTGACTTTC. J is TRBJ2-6 and V is TRBV6-5, with TRBD1 matching 7 bases. CDR3 length: 14 residues. Germline CDR1 is MNHEY and CDR2 is SVGAGI. Losses at the gene ends were 7 bases for V and 4 bases for J; bases not matched to a gene: 4.

The chain has TRBV28 and TRBJ1-4; tentative D call: TRBD1 (5 bases). V was clipped by 5 bases and J by 7 bases, with 17 bases between them. CDR1 MDHEN and CDR2 SYDVKM come from the germline V gene. The CDR3 is 15 amino acids. The CDR3 reads CASSVSGSAGEKLFF. The CDR3 DNA is TGTGCCAGCAGTGTCTCAGGGTCCGCAGGTGAAAAACTGTTTTTT.

The chain couples TRBV7-2 to TRBJ2-3; D gene ambiguous. CDR1 SGHTA and CDR2 FQGNSA come from the germline V gene. The CDR3 is made up of 13 amino acids. Trimming stripped 7 bases from V and 3 bases from J, with 11 bases between. The CDR3 region has the DNA TGTGCCAGCACCCCTCTATGGACAGATACGCAGTATTTT. Protein: CASTPLWTDTQYF.

CDR3 in amino acids: CASSPRDRAYEQYF. CDR3 DNA sequence: TGTGCCAGCTCACCCCGGGACAGGGCCTACGAGCAGTACTTC. The J gene is TRBJ2-7, the V gene TRBV18; TRBD1 agrees at 9 bases. CDR3 length equals 14 residues. The germline V gene has CDR1 KGHSH and CDR2 LQKENI. Trimming took 3 bases from V and 2 from J; bases not matched to a gene: 2. Drawing the rest from reference TRBV18 and TRBJ2-7, the complete variable domain is NAGVMQNPRHLVRRRGQEARLRCSPMKGHSHVYWYRQLPEEGLKFMVYLQKENIIDESGMPKERFSAEFPKEGPSILRIQQVVRGDSAAYFCASSPRDRAYEQYFGPGTRLTVT.

In its sample, this clone was seen once. The chain uses TRBV6-2 or TRBV6-3 and TRBJ2-5, with D tentatively TRBD2 (5 bases). Trimming took off 2 bases at V and 3 bases at J, with 10 bases between the two ends. CDR1 MNHEY and CDR2 SVGEGT come from the germline V gene. The CDR3 has 14 residues. The CDR3 sequence is CASSYDGVKETQYF. The CDR3 nucleotides read TGTGCCAGCAGTTACGACGGGGTAAAAGAGACCCAGTACTTC.

Only one count was recorded for this clone. The J gene is TRBJ2-3, the V gene TRBV11-3, with D perhaps TRBD2 (7 bases). Germline V gives CDR1 SGHNT, CDR2 YENEEA. V dropped 0 bases and J dropped 2 bases, with 15 bases sitting between them. The CDR3 sequence is 17 residues long. The CDR3 loop is CASSLDGGAGATDTQYF. The DNA of the CDR3 is TGTGCCAGCAGCTTAGATGGGGGGGCGGGGGCCACAGATACGCAGTATTTT.

The rearrangement joins TRBV4-3 to TRBJ1-4, with TRBD1 matching over 9 bases. V was pared by 4 bases and J by 6 bases, with 12 bases of the junction left unmatched. Germline values: CDR1 LGHNA, CDR2 YSLEER. CDR3 length equals 17 residues. Here the CDR3 reads CASSLSPGTGIDEKLFF. The CDR3 nucleotides are TGCGCCAGCAGCCTAAGTCCCGGGACAGGGATCGATGAAAAACTGTTTTTT.

The chain couples TRBV10-3 to TRBJ2-1, with a tentative D call TRBD2 (6 bases). Trimming cost V 6 bases and J 10 bases, with 16 bases left between them. This CDR3 spans 13 amino acids. Germline-derived CDR1 and CDR2 are ENHRY and SYGVKD. The CDR3 spells CAIRYTDYSEQFF. CDR3 nucleotide sequence: TGTGCCATCAGATATACGGACTACTCAGAGCAGTTCTTC.

On this clone: Germline is not matched at one junction end, which may reflect a read error. This chain uses TRBV6-5 with TRBJ2-1; 8 bases match TRBD2. This CDR3 has 15 residues. Germline loops: CDR1 MNHEY, CDR2 SVGAGI. This chain's CDR3 is CASRMAGGIYNEQFF. CDR3 in DNA: TGTGCCAGCAGGATGGCGGGGGGAATCTACAATGAGCAATTCTTC.

This rearrangement joins TRBV5-8 to TRBJ2-3; 8 bases match TRBD1. This CDR3 has 15 residues. After removal of 2 bases from V and 3 bases from J, the junction contained 5 bases not matched to a gene. Germline V gene lookup returns CDR1 SGHTS and CDR2 YDEGEE. This chain's CDR3 is CASSFGQGVTDTQYF. The CDR3 DNA reads TGTGCCAGCAGCTTCGGACAGGGAGTAACAGATACGCAGTATTTT.

The chain carries TRBV4-3 and TRBJ1-4; 7 nucleotides align to TRBD1. The V gene's germline CDR1 is LGHNA and CDR2 YSLEER. The ends lost 3 bases at V and 7 bases at J; junction bases unmatched: 5. CDR3 length: 14 amino acids. The CDR3 DNA is TGCGCCAGCAGCCAGACAGGGCGGGCTGAAAAACTGTTTTTT. It encodes CASSQTGRAEKLFF.

This rearrangement joins TRBV14 to TRBJ2-5; 11 bases fit TRBD1. The CDR3 is made up of 16 amino acids. Per germline, CDR1 SGHDN and CDR2 FVKESK. Trimming took 3 bases from V and 2 from J; bases not matched to a gene: 5. CDR3 residues: CASSQDRGRLQETQYF. The DNA for the CDR3 is TGTGCCAGCAGCCAGGACAGGGGGCGACTTCAAGAGACCCAGTACTTC.